This TCR beta chain is from a study of beta chain features in type 1 diabetes. General study points: Shortening of TCRB CDR3s, moderate but significant, appeared in all four CD4+ subsets of Type 1 diabetes patients.

The isolated RNA, all of it, was reverse transcribed, so expressed TCRB transcripts were what got sequenced. Assay used: immunoSEQ multiplex PCR; TCRdb lists only in-frame clones, some missing. The sample holds around 180,000 clones, about 7.8% seen once. CDR1 and CDR2 from the germline V gene are SGHVS and FNYEAQ. The V gene lost 5 bases and the J gene lost 3 bases, with 16 bases spanning the gap. The CDR3 is made up of 15 amino acids. The table lists this clone with a few counts. Its antigen is currently unknown. The sample taken for sequencing was central memory CD4+ T cells from blood. The genes are TRBV7-6 and TRBJ2-5; TRBD2 might be the D (5 bases). The clonotype originates from a woman in her thirties or forties with type 1 diabetes. CDR3: CASSPLNLEEETQYF. The CDR3 region has the DNA TGTGCCAGCAGCCCCCTTAACCTGGAGGAAGAGACCCAGTACTTC.